These T cell receptor beta chains were read from a single sample in a study of T and B cells in COVID-19 patients. TCRdb re-called the multiplex PCR reads through MiXCR, storing one row per CDR3 protein. The repertoire includes roughly 11,000 distinct CDR3 sequences, around 30% of them detected once, and around 28% sits in the top ten. The material sequenced was blood. These receptors all stem from a human donor who had recovered from COVID-19. The CDR3 runs from the conserved cysteine through the conserved F or W. A D gene is named only where the DNA matches it firmly. Expanded clones get a size class; other rows say once, few or many, or leave the size out.

V gene	D gene	clone size	J gene	CDR3 protein	CDR3 DNA
TRBV15	.	.	TRBJ1-5	CATSRSRLGNQPQHF	TGTGCCACCAGCAGGTCGAGGCTGGGCAATCAGCCCCAGCATTTT
TRBV6-5	.	few	TRBJ2-7	CASSYPAGVESYEQYF	TGTGCCAGCAGTTACCCTGCCGGCGTCGAATCTTACGAGCAGTACTTC
TRBV7-3	.	.	TRBJ1-5	CASSPGGHQPQHF	TGTGCCAGCAGCCCCGGTGGGCACCAGCCCCAGCATTTT
TRBV5-1	TRBD1	.	TRBJ1-4	CASSWTGGAGTNEKLFF	TGCGCCAGCAGCTGGACAGGGGGCGCGGGGACTAATGAAAAACTGTTTTTT
TRBV18	.	few	TRBJ1-1	CASSPQGYTEAFF	TGTGCCAGCTCACCTCAGGGGTACACTGAAGCTTTCTTT
TRBV5-1	TRBD1	few	TRBJ2-7	CASSSGSGTGSTGVILEQYF	TGCGCCAGCAGTTCCGGATCCGGGACAGGGTCCACGGGGGTGATCCTCGAACAGTACTTC
TRBV5-1	.	.	TRBJ2-7	CASSLARYLEQYF	TGCGCCAGCAGCTTGGCCAGGTACCTCGAGCAGTACTTC
TRBV11-2	TRBD2	.	TRBJ2-1	CASSLGGLAGGGSYNEQFF	TGTGCCAGCAGCTTAGGGGGACTAGCGGGAGGGGGGTCCTACAATGAGCAGTTCTTC
TRBV6-2/TRBV6-3	.	few	TRBJ2-7	CASSYGREREQYF	TGTGCCAGCAGTTACGGCCGGGAGCGCGAGCAGTACTTC
TRBV18	TRBD1	.	TRBJ1-1	CASSARTGTNTEAFF	TGTGCCAGCTCAGCAAGGACAGGGACGAACACTGAAGCTTTCTTT
TRBV6-5	.	many	TRBJ2-5	CASSYGGSGQETQYF	TGTGCCAGCAGTTACGGTGGGAGTGGGCAAGAGACCCAGTACTTC
TRBV5-6	.	.	TRBJ2-7	CASSQGPRDNSYEQYF	TGCGCCAGCAGCCAAGGACCCCGGGACAACTCCTACGAGCAGTACTTC
TRBV7-2	.	many	TRBJ2-1	CASREGNYNEQFF	TGTGCCAGCAGGGAAGGGAACTACAATGAGCAGTTCTTC
TRBV11-1	TRBD2	.	TRBJ2-5	CASSFAEGGETQYF	TGTGCCAGCAGCTTTGCGGAGGGAGGGGAGACCCAGTACTTC
TRBV4-3	.	many	TRBJ2-7	CASSQVDLRYEQYF	TGCGCCAGCAGCCAAGTTGATTTGCGATACGAGCAGTACTTC
TRBV9	TRBD1	.	TRBJ1-5	CASSLSGTVNQPQHF	TGTGCCAGCAGCCTGTCCGGGACAGTCAATCAGCCCCAGCATTTT
TRBV29-1	.	medium-sized	TRBJ2-2	CSGSMNTGELFF	TGCAGCGGTTCCATGAACACCGGGGAGCTGTTTTTT
TRBV30	.	medium-sized	TRBJ1-2	CAWSVGRIYGYTF	TGTGCCTGGAGTGTAGGAAGAATCTATGGCTACACCTTC
TRBV5-6	.	.	TRBJ2-5	CASSFWGTKETQYF	TGTGCCAGCAGCTTCTGGGGGACAAAAGAGACCCAGTACTTC
TRBV12-3/TRBV12-4	.	.	TRBJ2-1	CASSLAGREQFF	TGTGCCAGCAGTTTAGCGGGGCGGGAGCAGTTCTTC
TRBV12-3/TRBV12-4	TRBD1	.	TRBJ2-1	CASSPPGQFNEQFF	TGTGCCAGCAGTCCACCGGGACAGTTCAATGAGCAGTTCTTC
TRBV15	.	.	TRBJ1-5	CATSRGSAGQPQHF	TGTGCCACCAGCAGAGGCAGCGCCGGACAGCCCCAGCATTTT
TRBV19	.	medium-sized	TRBJ1-2	CASTPRVGRCTF	TGTGCCAGTACTCCGCGTGTGGGGCGGTGCACCTTC
TRBV27	.	.	TRBJ2-3	CASSPLRGLTDTQYF	TGTGCCAGCAGCCCCTTGAGGGGCCTCACAGATACGCAGTATTTT